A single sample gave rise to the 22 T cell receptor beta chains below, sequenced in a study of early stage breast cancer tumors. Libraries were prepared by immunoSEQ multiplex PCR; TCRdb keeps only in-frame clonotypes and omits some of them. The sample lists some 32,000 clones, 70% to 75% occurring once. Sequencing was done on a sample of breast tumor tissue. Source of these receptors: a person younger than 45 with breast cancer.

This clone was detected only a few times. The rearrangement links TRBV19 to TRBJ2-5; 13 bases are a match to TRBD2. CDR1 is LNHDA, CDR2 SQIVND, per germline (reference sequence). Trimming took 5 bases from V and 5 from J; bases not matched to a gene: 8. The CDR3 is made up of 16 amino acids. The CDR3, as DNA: TGTGCCAGTAGTTCTTGGACTAGCGGGAGAGGGGAGACCCAGTACTTC. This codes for CASSSWTSGRGETQYF.

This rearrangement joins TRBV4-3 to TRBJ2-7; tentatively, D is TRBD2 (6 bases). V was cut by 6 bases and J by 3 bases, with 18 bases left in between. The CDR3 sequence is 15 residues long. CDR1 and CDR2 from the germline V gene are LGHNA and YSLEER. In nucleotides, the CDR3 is TGCGCCAGCAGTCGCAGCGGGCAAGGAGGCTACGAGCAGTACTTC. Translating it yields CASSRSGQGGYEQYF.

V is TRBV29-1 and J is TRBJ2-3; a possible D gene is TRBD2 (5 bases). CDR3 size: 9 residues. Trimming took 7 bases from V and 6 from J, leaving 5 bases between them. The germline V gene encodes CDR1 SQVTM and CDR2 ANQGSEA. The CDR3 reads CSGGDTQYF. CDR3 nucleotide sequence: TGCAGCGGCGGGGATACGCAGTATTTT.

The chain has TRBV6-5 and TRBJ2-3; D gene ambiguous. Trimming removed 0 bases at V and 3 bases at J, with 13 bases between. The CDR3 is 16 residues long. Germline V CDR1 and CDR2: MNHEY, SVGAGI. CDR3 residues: CASSYSTASVTDTQYF. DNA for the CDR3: TGTGCCAGCAGTTACTCGACGGCTTCGGTAACAGATACGCAGTATTTT.

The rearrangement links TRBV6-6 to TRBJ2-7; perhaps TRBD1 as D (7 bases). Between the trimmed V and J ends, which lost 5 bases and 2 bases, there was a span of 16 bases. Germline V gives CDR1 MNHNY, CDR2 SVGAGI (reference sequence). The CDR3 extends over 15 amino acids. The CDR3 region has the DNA TGTGCCAGCAGTCTGGAGGGGGCGGGGACCTACGAGCAGTACTTC. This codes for CASSLEGAGTYEQYF.

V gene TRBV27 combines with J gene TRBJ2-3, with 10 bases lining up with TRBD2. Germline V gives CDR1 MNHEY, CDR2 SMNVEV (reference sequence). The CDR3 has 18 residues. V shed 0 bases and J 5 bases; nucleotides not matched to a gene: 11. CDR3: CASSLSGFSGRRRDTQYF. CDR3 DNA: TGTGCCAGCAGTTTATCTGGTTTTAGCGGGAGGAGGCGAGATACGCAGTATTTT.

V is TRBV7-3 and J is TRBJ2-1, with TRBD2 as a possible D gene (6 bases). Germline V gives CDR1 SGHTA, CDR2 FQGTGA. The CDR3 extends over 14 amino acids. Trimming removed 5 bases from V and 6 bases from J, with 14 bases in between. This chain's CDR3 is CASSRLGPGNEQFF. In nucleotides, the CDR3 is TGTGCCAGCAGCCGACTAGGACCCGGCAATGAGCAGTTCTTC.

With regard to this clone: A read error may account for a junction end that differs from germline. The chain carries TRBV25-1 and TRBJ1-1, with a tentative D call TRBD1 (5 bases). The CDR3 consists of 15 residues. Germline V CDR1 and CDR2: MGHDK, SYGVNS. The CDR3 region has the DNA TGTGCCAGTAGTGACGGTCGGGGGATCGGCACTGAAGCTTTCTTT. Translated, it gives CASSDGRGIGTEAFF.

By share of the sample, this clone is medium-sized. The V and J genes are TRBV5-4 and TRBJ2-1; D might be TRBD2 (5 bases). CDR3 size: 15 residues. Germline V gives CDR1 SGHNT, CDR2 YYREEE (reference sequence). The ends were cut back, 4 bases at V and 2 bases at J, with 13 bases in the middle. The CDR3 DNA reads TGTGCCAGCAGCGCGGGTATAAGGCCCTACAATGAGCAGTTCTTC. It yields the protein CASSAGIRPYNEQFF.

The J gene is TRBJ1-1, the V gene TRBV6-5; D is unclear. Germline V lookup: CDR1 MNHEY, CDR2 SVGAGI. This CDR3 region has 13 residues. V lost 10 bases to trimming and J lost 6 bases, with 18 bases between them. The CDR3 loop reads CATQSGFWAEAFF. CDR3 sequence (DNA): TGTGCCACCCAATCGGGGTTCTGGGCTGAAGCTTTCTTT.

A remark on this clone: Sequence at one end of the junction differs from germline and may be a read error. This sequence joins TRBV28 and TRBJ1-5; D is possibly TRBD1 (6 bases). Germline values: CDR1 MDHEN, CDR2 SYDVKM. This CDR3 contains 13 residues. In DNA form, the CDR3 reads TGTGCCAGCACCAGTGCCAGGGGTAATTTATTCTTTTTT. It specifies CASTSARGNLFFF.

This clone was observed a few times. CDR3 DNA: TGTGCCAGCAGCCGTCAGGGGGCGTTGAACACTGAAGCTTTCTTT. Translating it yields CASSRQGALNTEAFF. The V call is TRBV14, the J call TRBJ1-1, with TRBD1 identical over 8 bases. Per germline, CDR1 SGHDN and CDR2 FVKESK. V lost 4 bases and J lost 0; bases outside the gene matches: 4. This CDR3 contains 15 residues.

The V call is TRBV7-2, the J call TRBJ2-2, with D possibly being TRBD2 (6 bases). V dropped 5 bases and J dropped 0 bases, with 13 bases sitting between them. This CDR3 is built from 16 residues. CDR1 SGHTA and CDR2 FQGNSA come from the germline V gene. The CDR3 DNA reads TGTGCCAGCAGCCCGTTAGCGGCATCGAACACCGGGGAGCTGTTTTTT. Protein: CASSPLAASNTGELFF.

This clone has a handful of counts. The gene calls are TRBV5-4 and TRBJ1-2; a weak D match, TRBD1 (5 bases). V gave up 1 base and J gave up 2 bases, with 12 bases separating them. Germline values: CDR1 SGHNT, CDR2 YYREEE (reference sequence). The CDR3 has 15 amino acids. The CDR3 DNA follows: TGTGCCAGCAGCTTGTGGTCCGCAGGGAACTATGGCTACACCTTC. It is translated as CASSLWSAGNYGYTF.

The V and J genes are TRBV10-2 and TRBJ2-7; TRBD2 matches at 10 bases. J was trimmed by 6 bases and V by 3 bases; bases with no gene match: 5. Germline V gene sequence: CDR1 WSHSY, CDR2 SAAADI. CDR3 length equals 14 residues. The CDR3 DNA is TGCGCCAGCAGTGACCTAGCGGGAGTTGGCGAGCAGTACTTC. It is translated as CASSDLAGVGEQYF.

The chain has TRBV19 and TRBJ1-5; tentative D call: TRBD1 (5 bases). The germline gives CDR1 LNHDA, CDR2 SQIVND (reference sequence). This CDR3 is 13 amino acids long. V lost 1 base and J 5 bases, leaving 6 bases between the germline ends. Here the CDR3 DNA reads TGTGCCAGTAGTATAGGGGGCGATCAGCCCCAGCATTTT. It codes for CASSIGGDQPQHF.

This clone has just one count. The CDR3 nucleotides are TGTGCCAGCAGCCGATATGCGGGAGAGGGGGAGCAGTACTTC. Its translation: CASSRYAGEGEQYF. The gene calls are TRBV5-4 and TRBJ2-7; the match to TRBD2 covers 7 bases. Trimming at V came to 4 bases and at J to 7 bases, leaving 11 bases not matched to a gene. The CDR3 consists of 14 residues. The germline V gene encodes CDR1 SGHNT and CDR2 YYREEE (reference sequence).

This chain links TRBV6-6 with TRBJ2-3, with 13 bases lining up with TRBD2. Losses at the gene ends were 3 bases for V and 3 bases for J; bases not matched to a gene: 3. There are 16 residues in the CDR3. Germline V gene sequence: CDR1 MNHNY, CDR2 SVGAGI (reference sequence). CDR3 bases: TGTGCCAGCAGTTATGGGACTAGCGGGATGACAGATACGCAGTATTTT. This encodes CASSYGTSGMTDTQYF.

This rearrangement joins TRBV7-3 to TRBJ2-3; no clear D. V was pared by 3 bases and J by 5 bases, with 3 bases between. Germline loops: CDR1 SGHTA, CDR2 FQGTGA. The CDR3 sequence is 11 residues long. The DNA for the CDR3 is TGTGCCAGCAGCTTCGGAGATACGCAGTATTTT. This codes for CASSFGDTQYF.

In DNA form, the CDR3 reads TGTGCCAGCAGTTCAACAGAGAACACTGAAGCTTTCTTT. Its translation is CASSSTENTEAFF. This chain links TRBV7-8 with TRBJ1-1; D ambiguous. Between the trimmed V and J ends, which lost 6 bases and 1 base, there was a span of 9 bases. Germline CDR1 and CDR2: SGHVS and FQNEAQ. CDR3 length: 13 amino acids.

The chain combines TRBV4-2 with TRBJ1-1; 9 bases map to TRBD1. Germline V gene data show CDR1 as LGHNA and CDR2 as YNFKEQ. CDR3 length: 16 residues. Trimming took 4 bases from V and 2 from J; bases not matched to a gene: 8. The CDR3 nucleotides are TGTGCCAGCAGCCGTTCACAGGGGGCCCTAAACACTGAAGCTTTCTTT. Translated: CASSRSQGALNTEAFF.

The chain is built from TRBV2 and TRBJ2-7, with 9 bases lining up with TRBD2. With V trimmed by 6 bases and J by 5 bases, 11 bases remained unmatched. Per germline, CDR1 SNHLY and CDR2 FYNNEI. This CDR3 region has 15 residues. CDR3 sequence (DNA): TGTGCCAGCAGACAGAGTAGCGGGAGCAGCAACGAGCAGTACTTC. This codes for CASRQSSGSSNEQYF.